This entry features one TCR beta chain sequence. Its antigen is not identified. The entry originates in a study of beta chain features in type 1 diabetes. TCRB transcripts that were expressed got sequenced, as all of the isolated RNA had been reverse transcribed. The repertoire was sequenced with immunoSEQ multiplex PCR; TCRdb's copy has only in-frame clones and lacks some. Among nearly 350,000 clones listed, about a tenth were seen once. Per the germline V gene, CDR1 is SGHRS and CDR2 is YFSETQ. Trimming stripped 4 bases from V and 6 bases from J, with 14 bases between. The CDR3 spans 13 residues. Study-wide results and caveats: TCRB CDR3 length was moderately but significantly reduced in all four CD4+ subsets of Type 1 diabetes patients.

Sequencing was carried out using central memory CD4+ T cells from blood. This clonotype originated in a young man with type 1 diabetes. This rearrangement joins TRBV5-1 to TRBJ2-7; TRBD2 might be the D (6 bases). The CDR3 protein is CASSRDSLLEQYF. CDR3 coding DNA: TGCGCCAGCAGCCGGGACTCCCTCCTCGAGCAGTACTTC.